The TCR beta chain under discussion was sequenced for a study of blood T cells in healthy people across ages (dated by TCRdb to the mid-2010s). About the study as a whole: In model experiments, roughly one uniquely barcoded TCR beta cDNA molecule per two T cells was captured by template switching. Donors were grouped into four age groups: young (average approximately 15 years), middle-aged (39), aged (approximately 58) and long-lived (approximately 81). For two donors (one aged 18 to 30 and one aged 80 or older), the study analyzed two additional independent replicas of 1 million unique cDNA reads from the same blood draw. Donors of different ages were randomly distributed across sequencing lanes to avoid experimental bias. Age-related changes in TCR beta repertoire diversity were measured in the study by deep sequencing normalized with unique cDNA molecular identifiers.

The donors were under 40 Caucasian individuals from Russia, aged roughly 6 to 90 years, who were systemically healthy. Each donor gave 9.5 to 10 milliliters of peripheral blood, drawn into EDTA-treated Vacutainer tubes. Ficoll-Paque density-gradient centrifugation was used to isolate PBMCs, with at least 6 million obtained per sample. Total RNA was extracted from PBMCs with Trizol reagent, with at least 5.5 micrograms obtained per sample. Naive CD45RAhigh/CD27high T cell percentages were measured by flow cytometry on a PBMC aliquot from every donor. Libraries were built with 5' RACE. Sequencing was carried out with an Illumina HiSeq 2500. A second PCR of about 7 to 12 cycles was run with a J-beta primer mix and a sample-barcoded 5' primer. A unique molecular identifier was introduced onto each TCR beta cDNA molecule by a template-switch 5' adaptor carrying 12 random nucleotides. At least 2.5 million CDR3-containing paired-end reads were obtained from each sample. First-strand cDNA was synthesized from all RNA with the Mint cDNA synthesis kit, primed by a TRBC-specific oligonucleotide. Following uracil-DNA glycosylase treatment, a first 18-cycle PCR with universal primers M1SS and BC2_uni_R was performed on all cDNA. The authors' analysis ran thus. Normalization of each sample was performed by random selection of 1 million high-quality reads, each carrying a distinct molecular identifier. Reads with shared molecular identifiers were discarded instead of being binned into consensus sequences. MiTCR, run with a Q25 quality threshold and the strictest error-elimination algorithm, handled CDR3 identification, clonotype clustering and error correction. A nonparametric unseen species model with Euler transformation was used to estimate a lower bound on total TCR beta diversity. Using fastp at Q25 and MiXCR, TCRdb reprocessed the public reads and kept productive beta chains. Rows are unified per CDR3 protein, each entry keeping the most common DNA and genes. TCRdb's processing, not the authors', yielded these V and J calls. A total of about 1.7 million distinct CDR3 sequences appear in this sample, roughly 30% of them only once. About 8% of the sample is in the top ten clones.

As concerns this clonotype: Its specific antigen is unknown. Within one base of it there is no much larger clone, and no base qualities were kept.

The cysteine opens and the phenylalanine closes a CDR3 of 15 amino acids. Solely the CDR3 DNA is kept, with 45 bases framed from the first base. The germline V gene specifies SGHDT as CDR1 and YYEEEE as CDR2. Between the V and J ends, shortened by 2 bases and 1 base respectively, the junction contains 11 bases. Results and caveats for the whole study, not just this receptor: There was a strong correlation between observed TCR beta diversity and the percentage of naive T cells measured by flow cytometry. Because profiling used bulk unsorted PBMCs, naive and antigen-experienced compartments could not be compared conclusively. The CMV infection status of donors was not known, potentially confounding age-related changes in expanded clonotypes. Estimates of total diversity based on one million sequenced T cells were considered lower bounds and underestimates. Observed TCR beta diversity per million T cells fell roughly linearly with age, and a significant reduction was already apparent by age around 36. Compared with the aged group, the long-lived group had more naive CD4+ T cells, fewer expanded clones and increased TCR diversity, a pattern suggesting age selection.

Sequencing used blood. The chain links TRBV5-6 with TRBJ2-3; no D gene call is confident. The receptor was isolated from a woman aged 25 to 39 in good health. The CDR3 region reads CASSFRVEGTDTQYF. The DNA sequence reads TGTGCCAGCAGCTTCCGGGTAGAGGGCACAGATACGCAGTATTTT.